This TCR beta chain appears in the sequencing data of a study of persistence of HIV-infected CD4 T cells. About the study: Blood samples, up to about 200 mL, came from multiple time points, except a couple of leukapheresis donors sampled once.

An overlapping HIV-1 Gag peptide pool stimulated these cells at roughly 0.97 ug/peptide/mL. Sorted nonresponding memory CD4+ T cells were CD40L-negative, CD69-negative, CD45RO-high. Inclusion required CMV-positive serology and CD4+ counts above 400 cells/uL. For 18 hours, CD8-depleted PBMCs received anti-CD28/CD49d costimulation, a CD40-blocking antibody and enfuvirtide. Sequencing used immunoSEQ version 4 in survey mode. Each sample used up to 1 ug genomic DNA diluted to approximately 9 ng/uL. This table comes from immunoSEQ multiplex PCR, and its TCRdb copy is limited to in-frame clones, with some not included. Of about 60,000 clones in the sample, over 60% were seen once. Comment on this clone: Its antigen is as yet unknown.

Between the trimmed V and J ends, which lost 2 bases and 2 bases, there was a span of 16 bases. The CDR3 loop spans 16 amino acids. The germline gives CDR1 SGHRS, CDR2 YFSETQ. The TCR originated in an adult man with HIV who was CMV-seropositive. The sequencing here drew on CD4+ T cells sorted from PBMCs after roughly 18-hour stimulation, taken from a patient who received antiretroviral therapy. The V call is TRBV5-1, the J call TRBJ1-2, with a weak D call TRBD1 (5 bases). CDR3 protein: CASSLARGAGNYGYTF. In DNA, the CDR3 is TGCGCCAGCAGCTTAGCGCGAGGGGCGGGGAACTATGGCTACACCTTC.